The 15 T cell receptor beta chains below come from one sample, sequenced in a study of CD8 T cells in ankylosing spondylitis. TCRdb passed the 5' RACE reads through MiXCR, listing each CDR3 protein once. The sample records around 230,000 distinct CDR3 sequences, approximately 9% being singletons. Sequenced input: blood, either unsorted or a sorted T cell fraction (not recorded which). The receptors were sampled from a male donor with ankylosing spondylitis or in good health (not recorded which).

The sample holds many counts of this clonotype. The chain uses TRBV5-1 and TRBJ2-7; no definite D call. The length of the CDR3 is 14 residues. Trimming removed 5 bases at V and 3 bases at J, with 15 bases between. Germline V gene sequence: CDR1 SGHRS, CDR2 YFSETQ. This CDR3 is CASRLHPTVYEQYF. For the CDR3, the DNA is TGCGCCAGCAGACTCCACCCCACCGTCTACGAGCAGTACTTC.

Ten or more counts support this clonotype. The V gene is TRBV5-1, the J gene TRBJ1-2, with D perhaps matching TRBD1 (5 bases). V was clipped by 0 bases and J by 4 bases, with 13 bases between them. The CDR3 spans 15 residues. Germline V CDR1 and CDR2: SGHRS, YFSETQ. This CDR3 reads CASSLDGDGGYGYTF. The DNA of the CDR3 is TGCGCCAGCAGCTTGGATGGGGACGGGGGCTATGGCTACACCTTC.

This clonotype has a count of ten or more. This chain uses TRBV12-3 or TRBV12-4 with TRBJ2-2; D remains ambiguous. The CDR3 runs 15 residues. V lost 4 bases, J lost 2 bases, and 11 bases lay in between. CDR3 in amino acids: CASSSVADNTGELFF. The CDR3 DNA follows: TGTGCCAGCAGTTCGGTAGCCGATAACACCGGGGAGCTGTTTTTT.

This clonotype has ten or more counts. The V gene is TRBV7-8, the J gene TRBJ2-2, with 7 positions matching TRBD1. The CDR3 covers 18 residues. Trimming took 5 bases from V and 3 from J; bases not matched to a gene: 15. Germline V CDR1 and CDR2: SGHVS, FQNEAQ. The CDR3 protein is CASSLLYRGDKDTGELFF. For the CDR3, the DNA is TGTGCCAGCAGCCTCCTATACAGGGGCGATAAGGACACCGGGGAGCTGTTTTTT.

In this sample, this clonotype turned up many times. This chain uses TRBV27 with TRBJ2-6; the D gene is possibly TRBD2 (5 bases). The CDR3 spans 15 residues. Germline assignment: CDR1 MNHEY and CDR2 SMNVEV (reference sequence). V was clipped by 5 bases and J by 4 bases, with 12 bases between them. CDR3 amino acids: CASSPWGAGANVLTF. The CDR3 DNA follows: TGTGCCAGCAGTCCGTGGGGAGCGGGGGCCAACGTCCTGACTTTC.

V gene TRBV6-2 or TRBV6-3 combines with J gene TRBJ1-1, with D maybe TRBD1 (6 bases). V dropped 0 bases and J dropped 0 bases, with 14 bases sitting between them. CDR1 is MNHEY and CDR2 is SVGEGT in the germline V gene. The CDR3 sequence is 17 residues long. CDR3 amino acids: CASSYSDRGRMNTEAFF. CDR3 sequence (DNA): TGTGCCAGCAGTTACTCCGACCGGGGGCGTATGAACACTGAAGCTTTCTTT.

This clonotype was observed many times. The chain employs TRBV5-1 and TRBJ2-2; the match to TRBD1 covers 7 bases. Germline V lookup: CDR1 SGHRS, CDR2 YFSETQ. Trimming took 6 bases from V and 5 from J; bases not matched to a gene: 10. The CDR3 is 15 residues long. The CDR3 is CASTRRTGETGELFF. CDR3 sequence (DNA): TGCGCCAGCACCCGAAGGACAGGAGAGACCGGGGAGCTGTTTTTT.

This clonotype was counted many times. The chain carries TRBV14 and TRBJ2-7; TRBD1 or TRBD2 may be the D gene (6 bases each). Germline-derived CDR1 and CDR2 are SGHDN and FVKESK. The CDR3 sequence is 17 residues long. V was shortened by 2 bases and J by 4 bases, with 21 bases between the two germline ends. The CDR3 DNA reads TGTGCCAGCAGCCAATCCCCTGACCGGGGGCAGCGGTACGAGCAGTACTTC. As protein: CASSQSPDRGQRYEQYF.

This clonotype appeared many times. The junction departs from germline at one end; a sequencing error may be responsible. The chain is built from TRBV7-7 and TRBJ2-2, with D hard to call. The CDR3 spans 13 residues. The germline CDR1 and CDR2 sequences are SSHAT and FNYEAQ (reference sequence). Written as DNA, the CDR3 is TGTGCTAGCAGCTTACACGAGACCGGGGAGCTGTTTTTT. Its protein is CASSLHETGELFF.

The chain has TRBV6-2 or TRBV6-3 and TRBJ2-1; 9 bases map to TRBD1. Germline V CDR1 and CDR2: MNHEY, SVGEGT. The V segment lost 6 bases and the J segment 7 bases; nucleotides outside the gene matches: 10. The CDR3 covers 15 residues. The CDR3 loop reads CASREGQGSKNEQFF. For the CDR3, the DNA is TGTGCCAGCAGAGAGGGACAGGGTAGTAAGAATGAGCAGTTCTTC.

This clonotype showed up many times. The chain couples TRBV7-8 to TRBJ2-5; D remains ambiguous. Trimming took off 0 bases at V and 2 bases at J, with 16 bases between the two ends. This CDR3 spans 17 amino acids. CDR1 is SGHVS, CDR2 FQNEAQ, per germline. CDR3 bases: TGTGCCAGCAGCTTAGCGCGAGTTTTTGTAGGGCAAGAGACCCAGTACTTC. As protein: CASSLARVFVGQETQYF.

This clonotype was detected many times. The chain recombines TRBV18 with TRBJ2-7; D unresolved. CDR1 and CDR2 (germline): KGHSH, LQKENI. V lost 3 bases, J lost 3 bases, and 9 bases lay in between. The CDR3 length is 13 residues. The CDR3 protein is CASSPEQDYEQYF. Here the CDR3 DNA reads TGTGCCAGCTCACCGGAGCAGGACTACGAGCAGTACTTC.

The rearrangement uses TRBV2 and TRBJ2-5; TRBD1 aligns across 8 bases. V gave up 4 bases and J gave up 4 bases; unmatched junction bases: 8. The CDR3 is 15 amino acids. Germline-derived CDR1 and CDR2 are SNHLY and FYNNEI. CDR3 sequence: CASSGGGQGRETQYF. As DNA, the CDR3 is TGTGCCAGCAGTGGGGGAGGACAGGGACGAGAGACCCAGTACTTC.

Ten or more counts support this clonotype. This chain links TRBV6-1 with TRBJ2-3, with D perhaps TRBD2 (7 bases). Trimming took off 5 bases at V and 6 bases at J, with 18 bases between the two ends. The CDR3 is 15 amino acids. Germline V gene data show CDR1 as MNHNS and CDR2 as SASEGT. Here the CDR3 DNA reads TGTGCCAGCAGTCCTCCTAGCGGAGGGGGGGATACGCAGTATTTT. Translating gives CASSPPSGGGDTQYF.

This clonotype was detected ten times or more. The chain uses TRBV7-2 and TRBJ2-7, with 12 bases matching TRBD2. The CDR3 has 14 residues. Trimming at V came to 4 bases and at J to 6 bases, leaving 4 bases not matched to a gene. Germline lookup yields CDR1 SGHTA and CDR2 FQGNSA. The CDR3 DNA sequence: TGTGCCAGCAGCTCTCCTAGCGGGGGGGCCGAGCAGTACTTC. It specifies CASSSPSGGAEQYF.